The 9 T cell receptor beta chains below were found in one sample sequenced in a study of T cells in narcolepsy. Profiled with immunoSEQ multiplex PCR; TCRdb holds only in-frame clones, not every one. The data show tens of thousands of clones, approximately 79% seen once. The sequenced material came from memory (CD45RA-) CD4+ T cells from blood. These receptors originate from a human donor in good health.

The CDR3 spells CSVTVGREKLFF. The CDR3 DNA reads TGCAGCGTCACGGTGGGCCGAGAAAAACTGTTTTTT. The genes are TRBV29-1 and TRBJ1-4, with D hard to call. Germline assignment: CDR1 SQVTM and CDR2 ANQGSEA. V was shortened by 6 bases and J by 8 bases, with 13 bases between the two germline ends. The CDR3 spans 12 residues. Using reference TRBV29-1 and TRBJ1-4 for the parts outside the CDR3, the full variable domain is SAVISQKPSRDICQRGTSLTIQCQVDSQVTMMFWYRQQPGQSLTLIATANQGSEATYESGFVIDKFPISRPNLTFSTLTVSNMSPEDSSIYLCSVTVGREKLFFGSGTQLSVL.

CDR3 coding DNA: TGTGCCTGGAGTGTGGGGAGCAGGCGCAATCAGCCCCAGCATTTT. Translated, it gives CAWSVGSRRNQPQHF. The rearrangement joins TRBV30 to TRBJ1-5; no firm D call. Trimming left V 0 bases short and J 2 bases short, with 11 bases between. This CDR3 has 15 amino acids. Germline assignment: CDR1 GTSNPN and CDR2 SVGIG (reference sequence).

This clone was detected a few times. The chain couples TRBV19 to TRBJ2-1; 7 bases map to TRBD1. This CDR3 spans 14 amino acids. The V gene end was trimmed by 5 bases and the J gene end by 6 bases; junction bases not matched to a gene: 7. Germline V gene sequence: CDR1 LNHDA, CDR2 SQIVND (reference sequence). The CDR3 loop is CASSLTNRGNEQFF. For the CDR3, the DNA is TGTGCCAGTAGTCTCACAAACAGGGGCAATGAGCAGTTCTTC.

This clone was picked up a small number of times. In nucleotides, the CDR3 is TGTGCCAGTGCACTAGGGACAGCGGCTTTTTCACCCCTCCACTTT. It encodes CASALGTAAFSPLHF. This rearrangement joins TRBV19 to TRBJ1-6; 7 nucleotides align to TRBD1. The V and J ends lost 8 bases and 9 bases, in that order; junction bases with no gene match: 13. The CDR3 loop spans 15 amino acids. Germline CDR1 LNHDA, CDR2 SQIVND (reference sequence). The full variable domain, with the rest looked up from reference TRBV19 and TRBJ1-6, is DGGITQSPKYLFRKEGQNVTLSCEQNLNHDAMYWYRQDPGQGLRLIYYSQIVNDFQKGDIAEGYSVSREKKESFPLTVTSAQKNPTAFYLCASALGTAAFSPLHFGNGTRLTVT.

The chain recombines TRBV2 with TRBJ2-6; D remains ambiguous. The germline V gene encodes CDR1 SNHLY and CDR2 FYNNEI. CDR3 length equals 16 residues. Trimming took off 4 bases at V and 0 bases at J, with 10 bases between the two ends. The CDR3 nucleotides read TGTGCCAGCAGTGTGAGTATTAGCTCTGGGGCCAACGTCCTGACTTTC. Translating it yields CASSVSISSGANVLTF.

J is TRBJ2-1 and V is TRBV25-1, with 10 bases identical to TRBD1. This CDR3 contains 14 residues. CDR1 is MGHDK, CDR2 SYGVNS, per germline. The ends lost 7 bases at V and 7 bases at J; junction bases unmatched: 7. This CDR3 is CASTRTGGWNEQFF. CDR3 sequence (DNA): TGTGCCAGCACTAGGACAGGGGGATGGAATGAGCAGTTCTTC.

CDR3: CASSQSGSNHEQYF. The DNA of the CDR3 is TGTGCCAGCTCTCAGAGCGGGAGTAACCACGAGCAGTACTTC. This chain joins TRBV18 and TRBJ2-7; TRBD2 matches 8 bases. Per the germline V gene, CDR1 is KGHSH and CDR2 is LQKENI. The CDR3 is made up of 14 amino acids. The V segment lost 6 bases and the J segment 5 bases; nucleotides outside the gene matches: 9.

Only a few counts were recorded for this clone. The rearrangement uses TRBV6-6 and TRBJ1-2, with a weak D call TRBD1 (5 bases). Germline CDR1 and CDR2: MNHNY and SVGAGI (reference sequence). V lost 6 bases, J lost 4 bases, and 12 bases lay in between. This CDR3 spans 13 amino acids. The CDR3 nucleotides are TGTGCCAGCAGGACAGACGGAGTCTATGGCTACACCTTC. This gives the protein CASRTDGVYGYTF.

This sequence joins TRBV4-2 and TRBJ2-4; no clear D. The ends were cut back, 8 bases at V and 6 bases at J, with 14 bases in the middle. The CDR3 covers 13 residues. Germline V gene data show CDR1 as LGHNA and CDR2 as YNFKEQ. DNA for the CDR3: TGTGCCAGCCGGAATCAAGGCGGAAACATTCAGTACTTC. Translating gives CASRNQGGNIQYF.